This is a list of T cell receptor beta chains from one sample in a study of T cell repertoires in cytomegalovirus infection. TCRdb re-called the reads through MiXCR, storing one row per CDR3 protein. This table holds 150,000 to 200,000 distinct CDR3 sequences, 13% to 15% found once. The specimen was PBMCs. The receptors shown here come from a human donor in good health (CMV status not recorded). Some clones in this sample may be carry-over from other donors' samples. Both conserved end residues are part of each CDR3. A D gene is named only where the DNA matches it firmly. Not all rows give a size; the values are once, few, many and, for expanded clones, a class.

d_gene	v_gene	j_gene	abundance	CDR3aa	CDR3nt
NA	TRBV28	TRBJ1-1	many	CASSFPDPSPASTEAFF	TGTGCCAGCAGCTTCCCCGACCCCTCCCCGGCCAGCACTGAAGCTTTCTTT
NA	TRBV11-2	TRBJ1-5	many	CASSLRVDSNQPQHF	TGTGCCAGCAGCTTACGCGTGGATAGCAATCAGCCCCAGCATTTT
TRBD1	TRBV29-1	TRBJ1-4	few	CSVRDRAEKLFF	TGCAGCGTTCGGGACAGGGCTGAAAAACTGTTTTTT
NA	TRBV27	TRBJ1-2	many	CASSSHRYYGYTF	TGTGCCAGCAGTTCGCACCGTTACTATGGCTACACCTTC
NA	TRBV19	TRBJ1-1	many	CASMSSMNTEAFF	TGTGCCAGTATGAGTTCCATGAACACTGAAGCTTTCTTT
TRBD1	TRBV7-9	TRBJ2-7	many	CASSNYRDRGDEQYF	TGTGCCAGCAGCAACTACCGGGACAGGGGAGACGAGCAGTACTTC
NA	TRBV27	TRBJ2-7	NA	CASGLREYEQYF	TGTGCCAGCGGATTGAGGGAGTACGAGCAGTACTTC
NA	TRBV28	TRBJ2-2	NA	CASSITTGNTGELFF	TGTGCCAGCAGTATTACGACAGGGAACACCGGGGAGCTGTTTTTT
TRBD1	TRBV7-9	TRBJ1-5	many	CASSLGWDSEQPQHF	TGTGCCAGCAGCTTGGGTTGGGACAGCGAGCAGCCCCAGCATTTT
TRBD2	TRBV7-9	TRBJ2-5	many	CASSLVGLAGQETQYF	TGTGCCAGCAGCTTAGTTGGGCTAGCGGGGCAAGAGACCCAGTACTTC
TRBD2	TRBV6-4	TRBJ2-2	few	CASSDGTSTGELFF	TGTGCCAGCAGTGACGGGACTAGCACCGGGGAGCTGTTTTTT
NA	TRBV29-1	TRBJ1-2	NA	CSVASRANYGYTF	TGCAGCGTTGCAAGTCGAGCTAACTATGGCTACACCTTC
NA	TRBV7-2	TRBJ2-1	many	CASSSRWVGNEQFF	TGTGCCAGCAGCTCCCGATGGGTCGGCAATGAGCAGTTCTTC
NA	TRBV2	TRBJ2-1	NA	CASSVLARDEQFF	TGTGCCAGCAGTGTTCTAGCTCGGGATGAGCAGTTCTTC
NA	TRBV4-3	TRBJ1-1	NA	CASSQDGGWTEAFF	TGCGCCAGCAGCCAAGATGGGGGTTGGACTGAAGCTTTCTTT
TRBD1	TRBV12-3/TRBV12-4	TRBJ1-2	many	CASSPGTGVGYTF	TGTGCCAGCAGTCCAGGGACAGGGGTGGGCTACACCTTC
NA	TRBV13	TRBJ2-1	few	CASSLEGGPSYNEQFF	TGTGCCAGCAGCTTAGAGGGCGGCCCCTCCTACAATGAGCAGTTCTTC
NA	TRBV7-2	TRBJ2-3	many	CASSTTDTQYF	TGTGCCAGCAGCACCACAGATACGCAGTATTTT
NA	TRBV14	TRBJ2-7	many	CASSKDNRDLGEQYF	TGTGCCAGCAGCAAAGATAACAGGGATCTCGGCGAGCAGTACTTC
NA	TRBV20-1	TRBJ2-1	few	CSASQPSPGSYNEQFF	TGCAGTGCTAGCCAACCTAGCCCTGGCTCCTACAATGAGCAGTTCTTC
NA	TRBV6-4	TRBJ2-3	many	CASSEGGSTDTQYF	TGTGCCAGCAGTGAGGGGGGAAGCACAGATACGCAGTATTTT
NA	TRBV27	TRBJ2-7	NA	CASSLTSGDMYEQYF	TGTGCCAGCAGCCTGACCTCTGGGGACATGTACGAGCAGTACTTC
NA	TRBV12-3/TRBV12-4	TRBJ2-7	many	CASSFRLDRSLSYEQYF	TGTGCCAGCAGTTTTCGACTAGACAGGTCCCTCTCCTACGAGCAGTACTTC
NA	TRBV29-1	TRBJ1-1	NA	CSVSDSPNTEAFF	TGCAGCGTTTCAGACAGCCCCAACACTGAAGCTTTCTTT
NA	TRBV6-1	TRBJ2-5	many	CATATQETQYF	TGTGCCACCGCAACTCAAGAGACCCAGTACTTC
NA	TRBV19	TRBJ1-5	many	CASSISGEHGQPQHF	TGTGCCAGTAGTATTTCAGGGGAACATGGTCAGCCCCAGCATTTT
TRBD1	TRBV7-2	TRBJ1-5	many	CASSQRDRGSNQPQHF	TGTGCCAGCAGCCAACGGGACAGGGGCAGCAATCAGCCCCAGCATTTT
TRBD1	TRBV10-3	TRBJ2-7	many	CAISPGTGFYEQYF	TGTGCCATCAGTCCCGGGACAGGCTTCTACGAGCAGTACTTC
NA	TRBV6-2/TRBV6-3	TRBJ2-4	NA	CASSYQEIAKNIQYF	TGTGCCAGCAGTTACCAGGAGATAGCCAAAAACATTCAGTACTTC
NA	TRBV7-9	TRBJ2-2	many	CARARGDGELFF	TGTGCCAGAGCCCGGGGCGACGGGGAGCTGTTTTTT
TRBD1	TRBV7-2	TRBJ2-7	many	CASSLAGTARRYEQYF	TGTGCCAGCAGCTTAGCCGGGACAGCCCGACGGTACGAGCAGTACTTC
NA	TRBV6-2/TRBV6-3	TRBJ1-1	many	CASSYGRTEAFF	TGTGCCAGCAGTTACGGCCGCACTGAAGCTTTCTTT
TRBD2	TRBV20-1	TRBJ2-7	many	CSAYSGGSITYEQYF	TGCAGTGCTTACTCGGGGGGGTCAATCACCTACGAGCAGTACTTC
NA	TRBV7-9	TRBJ2-5	many	CASSLGGLQQETQYF	TGTGCCAGCAGCTTGGGGGGACTGCAGCAAGAGACCCAGTACTTC
NA	TRBV27	TRBJ2-7	NA	CASGIYEQYF	TGTGCCAGCGGAATTTACGAGCAGTACTTC
NA	TRBV29-1	TRBJ2-2	NA	CSVEMGHKNTGELFF	TGCAGCGTTGAGATGGGACACAAGAACACCGGGGAGCTGTTTTTT
TRBD1	TRBV7-9	TRBJ2-7	many	CASSQPGQATYEQYF	TGTGCCAGCAGCCAGCCGGGACAGGCTACCTACGAGCAGTACTTC
NA	TRBV7-9	TRBJ2-5	many	CASSLAVGETQYF	TGTGCCAGCAGCTTAGCCGTGGGGGAGACCCAGTACTTC
NA	TRBV20-1	TRBJ2-5	many	CSARLIETQYF	TGCAGTGCTAGACTTATTGAGACCCAGTACTTC
TRBD1	TRBV4-3	TRBJ2-2	few	CASSQHGQGAQAGELFF	TGCGCCAGCAGCCAACACGGACAGGGGGCGCAGGCCGGGGAGCTGTTTTTT
NA	TRBV5-1	TRBJ2-6	once	CASSLAVGDGANVLTF	TGCGCCAGCAGCTTGGCCGTGGGGGATGGGGCCAACGTCCTGACTTTC
NA	TRBV29-1	TRBJ2-1	NA	CSEEGGGVYNEQFF	TGCAGCGAGGAAGGCGGCGGGGTCTACAATGAGCAGTTCTTC
TRBD1	TRBV12-3/TRBV12-4	TRBJ2-3	many	CASREDRPTDTQYF	TGTGCCAGCAGGGAGGACAGGCCCACAGATACGCAGTATTTT
TRBD2	TRBV2	TRBJ2-5	NA	CASSEAGTSGSRETQYF	TGTGCCAGCAGTGAAGCAGGGACTAGCGGGAGTCGAGAGACCCAGTACTTC
NA	TRBV7-2	TRBJ1-1	many	CASSLARGEAFF	TGTGCCAGCAGCTTAGCCAGGGGTGAAGCTTTCTTT
NA	TRBV28	TRBJ2-7	many	CASSQYREIYEQYF	TGTGCCAGCAGTCAGTACAGGGAAATCTACGAGCAGTACTTC
NA	TRBV6-6	TRBJ1-2	many	CASSYSESAYGYTF	TGTGCCAGCAGTTACTCGGAGTCAGCCTATGGCTACACCTTC
TRBD1	TRBV28	TRBJ1-1	few	CASRRTGTDFEAFF	TGTGCCAGCAGGCGAACCGGGACAGACTTTGAAGCTTTCTTT
TRBD2	TRBV7-9	TRBJ2-7	many	CASTLAGGSDYEQYF	TGTGCCAGCACTTTGGCGGGCGGGAGTGACTACGAGCAGTACTTC
TRBD2	TRBV12-3/TRBV12-4	TRBJ2-1	many	CASSFGAGVHNEQFF	TGTGCCAGCAGTTTTGGAGCGGGAGTTCACAATGAGCAGTTCTTC
NA	TRBV19	TRBJ2-1	many	CASSSTPYNEQFF	TGTGCCAGTAGTTCGACACCTTACAATGAGCAGTTCTTC
TRBD2	TRBV18	TRBJ2-7	NA	CASSLAGVDEQYF	TGTGCCAGCTCACTAGCGGGAGTGGACGAGCAGTACTTC
NA	TRBV29-1	TRBJ2-2	few	CCLLSANTGELFF	TGCTGCTTACTAAGCGCGAACACCGGGGAGCTGTTTTTT